This T cell receptor beta chain was recorded in a study of cytomegalovirus exposure and HLA in healthy donors. Study results and caveats: Reported performance of the classifier showed diagnosis of cytomegalovirus status with high specificity and sensitivity. The authors listed 150 or so TCR beta chains as cytomegalovirus-associated.

This clone was found many times. Its specificity is unknown. Using immunoSEQ multiplex PCR, the repertoire was profiled, and TCRdb retains in-frame clones only, with some absent. The table lists 100,000 to 150,000 clones, around nine tenths of them singletons. This CDR3 contains 12 residues. The chain uses TRBV21-1 and TRBJ1-2; the table names TRBD1, a call not compared with the DNA. TRBV21-1 is recorded as a pseudogene. The sequencing input was PBMCs. The receptor was isolated from a man younger than 35 in good health and CMV-seropositive. The CDR3 DNA is TGTCCCTTTCGCAGGGGGAACTATGGCTACACCTTC. Its translation is CPFRRGNYGYTF.